The TCR beta chain described here comes from a study of breast tumors, draining lymph nodes, adjacent tissues. Breast cancer patients provided tissue from their axillary draining lymph nodes. Findings and limits, study-wide: That most tumor T cells come from lymph nodes remained unproven. Data fit most tumor T cells coming from lymph node, expanding in tumor. Luminal-like breast cancer showed significantly higher tumor–nontumor repertoire similarity than basal-like. Tumor repertoires ranked between lymph nodes and nontumor tissue in diversity, with V and J gene preferences.

Trimming pared 2 bases from V and 2 bases from J, leaving 11 bases between. The CDR3 loop spans 15 amino acids. The germline V gene encodes CDR1 MGHDK and CDR2 SYGVNS. This clonotype was counted ten times or more. As yet, its antigen is unknown. One entry per CDR3 protein, called by TCRdb with MiXCR from the multiplex PCR reads. This sample has 130,000 or so distinct CDR3 sequences; around 24% occur once, and the top ten carry roughly 2.7%. The sample comprised axillary lymph node tissue. The chain is built from TRBV25-1 and TRBJ2-3; either TRBD1 or TRBD2 may supply D (5 bases each). The sequence came from a female donor with breast cancer. Some clones in this sample may be carry-over from other donors' samples. CDR3 sequence: CASSEPLGHTDTQYF. CDR3 DNA sequence: TGTGCCAGCAGTGAACCACTAGGACACACAGATACGCAGTATTTT.